This T cell receptor (beta chain) was documented in a study of blood T cell repertoires in COVID-19 (dated by TCRdb to 2020 to 2022). In the study overall: Samples from collaborators originated in the United States, Italy and Spain and spanned both the acute and convalescent phases of COVID-19. A freely available public database, intended as a resource for researchers studying the immune response to SARS-CoV-2, is where the repertoires were released. Subjects who had been exposed to COVID-19, were actively infected with it, or had recovered from it provided the deeply sampled blood TCRbeta repertoires that made up the dataset. HLA class I and class II types, where available, came from metadata supplied by the sample provider rather than from assay-based typing. The sample metadata nearly always contained a de-identified subject ID, COVID-19 status, age in years and sex. The samples were drawn from two sources: the first 160 participants of the ongoing ImmuneRACE study, and 1,200 or so subjects contributed by 6 global collaborators. The material from the prospective study consisted of cDNA or gDNA derived from T cells, B-cell-depleted T cells, or PBMCs.

Including the terminal cysteine and phenylalanine, the CDR3 comprises 16 residues. Only the CDR3 part of the read is kept: 48 bases, read in frame from the first base. The germline V gene yields SGHVS for CDR1 and FQNEAQ for CDR2. Relative to germline, V is 6 bases shorter and J is 2 bases shorter, with 19 bases between their ends. Details on this clone: Which antigen it targets is not known. Nothing much larger sits one base from this clone, and base qualities are not available.

Broad study findings and their caveats: Clinical and demographic metadata were provided uncurated, with the amount varying by source and participant.

Participants in the prospective study were aged about 18 to 90 years, lived in about two dozen United States geographic areas, and enrolled through a virtual design. In the prospective study, participants were assigned to cohorts based on the clinical history participants reported in a screening survey and a study questionnaire. In the prospective study, mobile phlebotomists collected whole blood, serum and a nasopharyngeal or oropharyngeal swab from each participant. Participants in the prospective study had the option to provide additional blood draws and questionnaires over a roughly two-month period. Prospective study blood samples were shipped either frozen or at room temperature before DNA extraction. The immunoSEQ Assay, a bias-controlled multiplex PCR, was used to amplify TCRbeta CDR3 regions from genomic DNA. For the original study's pipeline: The number of nucleated cells in each sample was estimated from the amplification of reference gene primers within the assay. To quantify the absolute abundance of each unique TCRbeta CDR3 rearrangement, sequence reads were collapsed and filtered. Productive Simpson clonality was computed per sample as the square root of Simpson's diversity index over productive rearrangements. Entries here come from immuneACCESS through TCRdb and include only in-frame sequences with V and J called. Some clones fail to appear in such tables; in the studies checked, an unresolved V gene covers under half of the shortfall, and the cause of the remainder is unknown. The V and J calls and clone size were taken over from that table, and D and trimming were inferred from the DNA. Recorded for this sample are roughly 250,000 clones; approximately 86% of them occurred a single time. Around 3% of the sample is in the top ten clones.

This clonotype was sampled from a woman between 40 and 50 years old with acute COVID-19. Material: PBMCs or T cells enriched from blood (not recorded which). The chain links TRBV7-8 with TRBJ2-5; a tentative D call is TRBD2 (5 bases match). The DNA is as follows: TGTGCCAGCAGTCACAAAGCTAGCATGCGACAAGAGACCCAGTACTTC. Its translation reads: CASSHKASMRQETQYF. Supplemented by the reference TRBV7-8 and TRBJ2-5 proteins around the CDR3, the complete variable domain is GAGVSQSPRYKVAKRGQDVALRCDPISGHVSLFWYQQALGQGPEFLTYFQNEAQLDKSGLPSDRFFAERPEGSVSTLKIQRTQQEDSAVYLCASSHKASMRQETQYFGPGTRLLVL.